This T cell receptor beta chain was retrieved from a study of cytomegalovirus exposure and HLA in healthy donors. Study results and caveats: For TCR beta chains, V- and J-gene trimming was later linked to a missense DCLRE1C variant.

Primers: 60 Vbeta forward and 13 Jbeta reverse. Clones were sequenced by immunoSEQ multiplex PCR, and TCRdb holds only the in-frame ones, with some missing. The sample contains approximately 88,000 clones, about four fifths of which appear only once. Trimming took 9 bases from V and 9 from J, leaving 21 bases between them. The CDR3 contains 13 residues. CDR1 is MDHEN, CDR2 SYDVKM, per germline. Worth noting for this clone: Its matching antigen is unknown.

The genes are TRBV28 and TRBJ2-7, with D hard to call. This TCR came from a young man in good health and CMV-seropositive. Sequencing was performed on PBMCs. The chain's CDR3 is CASGNPEVRGQYF. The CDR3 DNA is TGTGCCAGTGGAAACCCCGAGGTCCGCGGGCAGTACTTC.